This entry concerns a single T cell receptor (beta chain). Its specificity is not known. This sample was included in a study of graft-versus-host responses after intestinal transplantation. Whole-study context: Transplantation in recipients was multivisceral, liver-intestinal, or isolated intestinal. Study findings and constraints: Present in recipient marrow, GvH clones included some that appeared first in ileum or blood. High graft-versus-host to host-versus-graft T cell clonal ratios marked allografts of patients with graft-donor macrochimerism. Early post-transplant HvG declines were associated with peak circulating GvH clone levels.

Profiled with immunoSEQ multiplex PCR; TCRdb holds only in-frame clones, not every one. The top ten hold 1.3% of the sample, which has 60,000 to 90,000 clones, around 90% seen once. Germline lookup yields CDR1 SGHAT and CDR2 FQNNGV. CDR3 length equals 15 residues. V lost 0 bases and J 2 bases, leaving 11 bases between the germline ends. This receptor was taken from a human donor who received an intestinal transplant. The sample was unstimulated CD8+ T cells sorted from spleen or lymph node cells, taken before intestinal transplant. V gene TRBV11-2 combines with J gene TRBJ2-7; D possibly corresponds to TRBD1 (5 bases). The chain's CDR3 is CASSLEGREPYEQYF. CDR3 in DNA: TGTGCCAGCAGCTTAGAGGGCAGGGAACCCTACGAGCAGTACTTC.